The sequence of this T cell receptor (beta chain) was determined in a study of T cell responses to AZD1222 COVID-19 vaccine. The trim removed 4 bases at V and 6 bases at J, leaving 5 bases unmatched. CDR3 length equals 15 residues. The germline CDR1 and CDR2 sequences are SGHKS and YYEKEE (reference sequence). As to this clone: Its antigen is not identified.

TCRdb's table, derived via immunoSEQ multiplex PCR, lists solely in-frame clones and lacks some. Of about 100,000 clones listed, roughly 84% are singletons. Study-level findings and limits: Baseline seropositives among AZD1222 recipients totaled only 5 to 7. The donor cohort was predominantly white British with a female majority, and clonal diversity may have been underestimated. Nearly half of unique spike-specific TCRs reportedly avoided B.1.351 and B.1.1.7 mutated regions.

Sequencing was performed on peripheral blood, taken on day 0 of AZD1222 vaccination. The chain has TRBV5-5 and TRBJ1-5; 12 nucleotides agree with TRBD1. The receptor was derived from an adult in good health. In DNA form, the CDR3 reads TGTGCCAGCAGCGCCGGGACAGGGGGCGGTCAGCCCCAGCATTTT. This gives the protein CASSAGTGGGQPQHF.